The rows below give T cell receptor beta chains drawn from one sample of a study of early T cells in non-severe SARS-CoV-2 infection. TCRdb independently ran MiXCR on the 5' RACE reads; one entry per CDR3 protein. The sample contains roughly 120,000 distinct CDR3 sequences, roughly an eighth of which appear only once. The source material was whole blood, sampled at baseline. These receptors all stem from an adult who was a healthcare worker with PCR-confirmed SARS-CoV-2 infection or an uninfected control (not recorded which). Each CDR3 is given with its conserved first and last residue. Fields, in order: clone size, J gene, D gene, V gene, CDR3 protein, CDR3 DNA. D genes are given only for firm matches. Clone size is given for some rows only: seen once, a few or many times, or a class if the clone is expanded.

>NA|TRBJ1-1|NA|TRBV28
CASRPLQDITEAFF
TGTGCCAGCAGGCCTCTACAGGACATCACTGAAGCTTTCTTT
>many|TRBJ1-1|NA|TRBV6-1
CASSDYQAFF
TGTGCCAGCAGTGACTACCAAGCTTTCTTT
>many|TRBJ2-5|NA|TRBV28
CASSLSASRETQYF
TGTGCCAGCAGTTTATCGGCATCTCGGGAGACCCAGTACTTC
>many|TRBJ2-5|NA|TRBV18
CASSSQGGTGTEAETQYF
TGTGCCAGCTCATCACAAGGCGGGACCGGGACAGAGGCAGAGACCCAGTACTTC
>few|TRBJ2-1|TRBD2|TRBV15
CATSRDGSGGARGNEQFF
TGTGCCACCAGCAGAGATGGTAGCGGGGGGGCCAGGGGCAATGAGCAGTTCTTC
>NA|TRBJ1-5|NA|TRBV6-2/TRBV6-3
CASSYRSINQPQHF
TGTGCCAGCAGTTACCGGTCCATCAATCAGCCCCAGCATTTT
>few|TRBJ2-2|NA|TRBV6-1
CASNRDLYTGELFF
TGTGCCAGCAACCGGGACTTATACACCGGGGAGCTGTTTTTT
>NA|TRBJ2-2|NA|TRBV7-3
CASSPLLGSGELFF
TGTGCCAGCAGCCCCCTCCTAGGCTCTGGGGAGCTGTTTTTT
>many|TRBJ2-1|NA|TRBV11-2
CASSARGGSSYNEQFF
TGTGCCAGCAGCGCCCGGGGCGGTAGCTCCTACAATGAGCAGTTCTTC
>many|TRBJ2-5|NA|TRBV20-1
CSASDWQETQYF
TGCAGTGCTAGCGACTGGCAAGAGACCCAGTACTTC
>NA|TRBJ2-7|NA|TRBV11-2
CASSLELNYEQYF
TGTGCCAGCAGCCTTGAGTTAAACTACGAGCAGTACTTC
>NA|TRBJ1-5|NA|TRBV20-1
CSAKGTGSNQPQHF
TGCAGTGCTAAGGGGACCGGTAGCAATCAGCCCCAGCATTTT
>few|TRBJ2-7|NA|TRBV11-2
CASSLAQGNPYEQYF
TGTGCCAGCAGCTTAGCCCAGGGAAACCCCTACGAGCAGTACTTC